The present T cell receptor beta chain was sequenced within a study of cytomegalovirus exposure and HLA in healthy donors. Looking at the study overall: T cells numbering approximately 170 million yielded around 120 million unique TCR beta sequences in an earlier analysis.

Use of 60 Vbeta and 13 Jbeta primers characterized the PCR. The table came from immunoSEQ multiplex PCR; TCRdb's copy has only in-frame clones and leaves some out. The sample lists 85,000 to 130,000 clones, about four fifths occurring once. Regarding the study as a whole: When a later analysis was performed, an Asian-associated ancestry cluster reportedly had fewer N-insertions than the approximately 680-donor mean. The study put about 180 TCR beta chains on its list as cytomegalovirus-associated. In the analysis, some V segments, TRBV6-2 and TRBV6-3 included, were excluded as indistinguishable.

Points on this clone: Its specificity is not known.

Germline V lookup: CDR1 MGHDK, CDR2 SYGVNS. Trimming removed 6 bases at V and 5 bases at J, with 16 bases between. The CDR3 covers 14 residues. This TCR came from a man aged 45 to 65 in good health and CMV-seronegative. The J gene is TRBJ1-2, the V gene TRBV25-1, with D unclear. Sequenced: PBMCs. DNA of the CDR3: TGTGCCAGCAGCCCGGTCGTGGGCAAGTATGGCTACACCTTC. This codes for CASSPVVGKYGYTF.